The next 17 T cell receptor beta chains were all read from a single sample in a study of blood T cell repertoires in COVID-19. Measured with immunoSEQ multiplex PCR; TCRdb has only the in-frame clones, and not every one. This sample yields about 140,000 clones, of which roughly 85% are seen a single time; 2.5% to 3.5% belongs to the top ten. The material sequenced was peripheral blood. These receptors were collected from a man in his fifties with acute or convalescent COVID-19.

This clone was observed a few times. The rearrangement links TRBV28 to TRBJ1-1, with D possibly being TRBD1 (6 bases). The CDR3 consists of 12 residues. Trimming pared 8 bases from V and 6 bases from J, leaving 13 bases between. Germline CDR1 is MDHEN and CDR2 is SYDVKM. CDR3 in amino acids: CASVRGASEAFF. The DNA for the CDR3 is TGTGCCAGCGTACGGGGGGCGTCTGAAGCTTTCTTT.

This clone turned up a few times. The chain employs TRBV2 and TRBJ1-5; TRBD1 might be the D (6 bases). The CDR3 is 16 residues long. Germline lookup yields CDR1 SNHLY and CDR2 FYNNEI. With 6 bases removed from V and 1 base from J, the gap between germline ends came to 16 bases. The chain's CDR3 is CASRTRGLGSNQPQHF. The CDR3 coding sequence is TGTGCCAGCAGAACCAGGGGTCTTGGGAGCAATCAGCCCCAGCATTTT.

This clone was seen a few times. The V call is TRBV6-1, the J call TRBJ1-5; TRBD1 might be the D (5 bases). V lost 3 bases, J lost 6 bases, and 18 bases lay in between. This CDR3 has 16 amino acids. CDR1 and CDR2 from the germline V gene are MNHNS and SASEGT. As DNA, the CDR3 is TGTGCCAGCAGTGACCTAAGCGGGGGAGGAGGTCAGCCCCAGCATTTT. This codes for CASSDLSGGGGQPQHF.

The table lists this clone with a count of one. The rearrangement uses TRBV3-1 (or the pseudogene TRBV3-2) and TRBJ1-1; D remains unclear. Looked up from germline, CDR1 is LGHDT and CDR2 is YNNKEL (reference sequence). Trimming took 6 bases from V and 2 from J, leaving 10 bases between them. The CDR3 is 13 amino acids. The CDR3 sequence: CASSQPFNTEAFF. The CDR3 region has the DNA TGTGCCAGCAGTCAACCCTTTAACACTGAAGCTTTCTTT.

J is TRBJ1-2 and V is TRBV19; no clear D gene. The CDR3 has 13 amino acids. Trimming pared 0 bases from V and 4 bases from J, leaving 6 bases between. Per germline, CDR1 LNHDA and CDR2 SQIVND (reference sequence). CDR3 sequence (DNA): TGTGCCAGTAGTATAGATGAGAGCTATGGCTACACCTTC. Its translation is CASSIDESYGYTF.

The gene calls are TRBV10-1 and TRBJ1-1; TRBD1 aligns across 7 bases. J lost 11 bases, V lost 6 bases, and 12 bases had no gene match. This CDR3 has 13 residues. Germline lookup yields CDR1 WNHNN and CDR2 SYGVQD (reference sequence). The CDR3 is CASSVGPRGAAFF. CDR3 sequence (DNA): TGCGCCAGCAGCGTGGGGCCCAGGGGGGCCGCTTTCTTT.

The chain recombines TRBV6-5 with TRBJ1-2; weak D call: TRBD1 (6 bases). Germline values: CDR1 MNHEY, CDR2 SVGAGI. This CDR3 contains 14 residues. V shed 6 bases and J shed 4 bases, with 15 bases lying between them. This CDR3 is CASRLQGASYGYTF. In DNA form, the CDR3 reads TGTGCCAGCAGATTACAGGGAGCCTCCTATGGCTACACCTTC.

This clone is deemed medium-sized. V and J are TRBV4-2 and TRBJ2-7; D might be TRBD2 (5 bases). V was shortened by 1 base and J by 3 bases, with 10 bases between the two germline ends. CDR1 is LGHNA, CDR2 YNFKEQ, per germline. The CDR3 is 14 residues long. The CDR3 spells CASSQGSGDYEQYF. In nucleotides, the CDR3 is TGTGCCAGCAGCCAAGGGAGCGGCGACTACGAGCAGTACTTC.

V gene TRBV7-8 combines with J gene TRBJ2-7, with 7 bases that match TRBD1. Germline CDR1 reads SGHVS; CDR2 reads FQNEAQ. The CDR3 runs 14 residues. Trimming cost V 4 bases and J 2 bases; bases outside gene matches: 5. The CDR3 sequence is CASSYSGTAYEQYF. The CDR3 DNA sequence: TGTGCCAGCAGCTACTCCGGGACAGCCTACGAGCAGTACTTC.

The genes are TRBV24-1 and TRBJ2-2; D possibly corresponds to TRBD1 (5 bases). The CDR3 is 15 amino acids. The germline gives CDR1 KGHDR, CDR2 SFDVKD. Trimming left V 3 bases short and J 5 bases short, with 12 bases between. The CDR3 reads CATSDPGRVTGELFF. DNA for the CDR3: TGTGCCACCAGTGATCCGGGCAGGGTGACCGGGGAGCTGTTTTTT.

The chain couples TRBV10-1 to TRBJ2-7; 7 nucleotides match TRBD2. J lost 4 bases, V lost 3 bases, and 9 bases had no gene match. The CDR3 covers 15 residues. CDR1 WNHNN and CDR2 SYGVQD come from the germline V gene (reference sequence). The CDR3 protein is CASSEGAGPRYEQYF. CDR3 nucleotides: TGCGCCAGCAGTGAAGGAGCGGGACCGAGGTACGAGCAGTACTTC.

This clone was counted a single time. The chain is built from TRBV5-1 and TRBJ2-1; perhaps TRBD2 as D (6 bases). Germline V CDR1 and CDR2: SGHRS, YFSETQ. This CDR3 region has 13 residues. The V end was cut by 4 bases, the J end by 9 bases, with 14 bases between. CDR3: CASSIDSGGEQFF. Here the CDR3 DNA reads TGCGCCAGCAGCATCGACTCCGGGGGTGAGCAGTTCTTC. The full variable domain, rest sourced from reference TRBV5-1 and TRBJ2-1, is KAGVTQTPRYLIKTRGQQVTLSCSPISGHRSVSWYQQTPGQGLQFLFEYFSETQRNKGNFPGRFSGRQFSNSRSEMNVSTLELGDSALYLCASSIDSGGEQFFGPGTRLTVL.

The chain employs TRBV19 and TRBJ1-5; 9 nucleotides align to TRBD1. The V and J ends lost 2 bases and 1 base, in that order; junction bases with no gene match: 12. This CDR3 region has 19 residues. CDR1 is LNHDA, CDR2 SQIVND, per germline (reference sequence). CDR3 in amino acids: CASSILGQGTLKSNQPQHF. The CDR3 bases are TGTGCCAGTAGTATACTTGGACAGGGGACCCTCAAGAGCAATCAGCCCCAGCATTTT.

The chain is built from TRBV25-1 and TRBJ2-5; 8 bases agree with TRBD1. V gave up 2 bases and J gave up 3 bases; unmatched junction bases: 2. In germline, CDR1 is MGHDK, CDR2 SYGVNS. This CDR3 is built from 14 residues. CDR3 nucleotide sequence: TGTGCCAGCAGTGAACTGACAGGGGAAGAGACCCAGTACTTC. This translates into CASSELTGEETQYF.

The J gene is TRBJ2-3, the V gene TRBV28; possible D gene TRBD2, 5 bases. CDR1 and CDR2 (germline): MDHEN, SYDVKM. Trimming took 6 bases from V and 2 from J, leaving 15 bases between them. CDR3 length: 15 amino acids. CDR3 nucleotides: TGTGCCAGCAGCCCGGTGCGGGCCTACACAGATACGCAGTATTTT. Its protein product is CASSPVRAYTDTQYF.

The V and J genes are TRBV3-1 (or the pseudogene TRBV3-2) and TRBJ1-2; possible D gene TRBD1, 5 bases. The CDR3 length is 13 residues. The V gene lost 4 bases and the J gene lost 6 bases, with 12 bases spanning the gap. The germline gives CDR1 LGHDT, CDR2 YNNKEL (reference sequence). This CDR3 is CASSPTAGDGYTF. CDR3 coding DNA: TGTGCCAGCAGCCCTACTGCGGGGGATGGCTACACCTTC.

J is TRBJ1-6 and V is TRBV12-2. TRBV12-2 is recorded as a pseudogene. The CDR3 sequence is 14 residues long. Here the CDR3 reads CASRQNGKEVPLHF. CDR3 nucleotides: TGTGCAAGTCGCCAGAACGGAAAGGAGGTACCCCTCCACTTT.